A selection of T cell receptor beta chains follows, all from one sample in a study of cytomegalovirus exposure and HLA in healthy donors. Assay: immunoSEQ multiplex PCR; the TCRdb copy retains only in-frame clones and omits some. This table has about 200,000 clones, approximately 90% appearing once. The specimen sequenced was PBMCs. The source of these receptors is a boy younger than 10 in good health and CMV-seronegative. Each CDR3 is given with its conserved first and last residue. The order of the fields is V gene, J gene, D gene, clone size, CDR3 protein, CDR3 DNA. The D gene is left open where the match is weak. A row's size may be missing; if present it is once, few, many or a size class.

>TRBV13|TRBJ1-1|.|once
CASSERGNTEAFF
TGTGCCAGCAGCGAACGAGGGAACACTGAAGCTTTCTTT
>TRBV6-1|TRBJ1-3|.|.
CASSDAGSGGNTIYF
TGTGCCAGCAGTGATGCGGGTTCAGGTGGAAACACCATATATTTT
>TRBV19|TRBJ1-4|.|.
CASSIGGVTNEKLFF
TGTGCCAGTAGTATCGGGGGTGTAACTAATGAAAAACTGTTTTTT
>TRBV4-1|TRBJ2-7|.|.
CASSQDPGERSSYEQYF
TGCGCCAGCAGCCAAGATCCCGGGGAAAGGAGCTCCTACGAGCAGTACTTC
>TRBV11-1|TRBJ2-7|TRBD2|.
CASSLVTGGHEQYF
TGTGCCAGCAGCTTAGTCACGGGAGGGCACGAGCAGTACTTC
>TRBV5-6|TRBJ2-7|TRBD1|.
CASSLALGQGAEYEQYF
TGTGCCAGCAGCTTGGCCCTGGGACAGGGGGCTGAATACGAGCAGTACTTC
>TRBV28|TRBJ1-2|TRBD1|.
CASSSGQAANYGYTF
TGTGCCAGCAGTTCGGGACAGGCAGCTAACTATGGCTACACCTTC
>TRBV9|TRBJ1-1|.|.
CASSVTLNTEAFF
TGTGCCAGCAGCGTAACACTGAACACTGAAGCTTTCTTT
>TRBV5-6|TRBJ2-7|TRBD2|once
CASSSGLAGPAYEQYF
TGTGCCAGCAGCTCCGGACTAGCGGGGCCCGCCTACGAGCAGTACTTC
>TRBV6-1|TRBJ1-1|.|.
CASSLETTEAFF
TGTGCCAGCAGTCTGGAGACCACTGAAGCTTTCTTT
>TRBV6-5|TRBJ2-7|TRBD2|.
CASSDSGGSSYEQYF
TGTGCCAGCAGTGACTCGGGGGGGAGCTCCTACGAGCAGTACTTC
>TRBV4-1|TRBJ1-5|.|.
CASSQALTGNQPQHF
TGCGCCAGCAGCCAAGCACTGACTGGTAATCAGCCCCAGCATTTT
>TRBV30|TRBJ1-5|TRBD1|.
CAWTGGSNQPQHF
TGTGCCTGGACAGGGGGTAGCAATCAGCCCCAGCATTTT
>TRBV19|TRBJ1-4|.|.
CASSRGGGPADEKLFF
TGTGCCAGTTCACGGGGAGGGGGGCCTGCTGATGAAAAACTGTTTTTT
>TRBV7-9|TRBJ2-3|.|.
CASSAEAFPDTQYF
TGTGCCAGCAGCGCAGAGGCCTTCCCAGATACGCAGTATTTT
>TRBV6-5|TRBJ1-5|TRBD1|.
CASTTGQGGQPQHF
TGTGCCAGCACTACAGGACAGGGGGGTCAGCCCCAGCATTTT
>TRBV19|TRBJ2-7|TRBD2|.
CASSSRGGSYEQYF
TGTGCCAGTAGTTCTCGGGGGGGCTCCTACGAGCAGTACTTC
>TRBV5-1|TRBJ1-1|.|.
CASSLGRAGVNTEAFF
TGCGCCAGCAGCTTGGGGCGAGCGGGGGTGAACACTGAAGCTTTCTTT
>TRBV21-1|TRBJ1-5|.|.
CASSPSGGELQKPQHF
TGTGCCAGCAGCCCTTCCGGGGGGGAGCTCCAAAAGCCCCAGCATTTT
>TRBV27|TRBJ2-7|TRBD1|.
CASSLVDRGGRTYF
TGTGCCAGCAGTTTAGTGGACAGGGGCGGGAGAACGTACTTC
>TRBV7-6|TRBJ2-3|.|once
CASSLKPGGHTQYF
TGTGCCAGCAGCTTAAAGCCCGGGGGACATACGCAGTATTTT
>TRBV10-3|TRBJ2-3|TRBD2|.
CAIEASGGTDTQYF
TGTGCCATCGAGGCTAGCGGGGGCACAGATACGCAGTATTTT
>TRBV7-9|TRBJ2-7|.|.
CASSLGQVGEQYF
TGTGCCAGCAGCTTAGGACAGGTTGGCGAGCAGTACTTC
>TRBV18|TRBJ2-7|TRBD1|.
CASSPTLGQGYEQYF
TGTGCCAGCTCACCAACCTTAGGACAGGGGTACGAGCAGTACTTC
>TRBV7-3|TRBJ2-1|TRBD2|.
CASSSTSAHNEQFF
TGTGCCAGCAGTTCGACTAGCGCCCACAATGAGCAGTTCTTC
>TRBV6-1|TRBJ1-3|.|.
CASSAGQQGGNTIYF
TGTGCCAGCAGTGCAGGACAGCAGGGGGGAAACACCATATATTTT
>TRBV7-9|TRBJ2-1|.|.
CASSLTPGQGRVQFF
TGTGCCAGCAGCTTAACCCCGGGACAAGGGAGGGTCCAGTTCTTC
>TRBV29-1|TRBJ2-5|.|.
CSTTKAGIETQYF
TGCAGTACCACCAAGGCGGGAATTGAGACCCAGTACTTC
>TRBV19|TRBJ2-3|.|.
CASSIEVGGEADTQYF
TGTGCCAGTAGTATAGAAGTAGGGGGGGAGGCAGATACGCAGTATTTT
>TRBV30|TRBJ2-3|.|once
CAWSKQGDTQYF
TGTGCCTGGAGTAAACAGGGAGATACGCAGTATTTT
>TRBV28|TRBJ2-7|.|.
CASTPADSTYEQYF
TGTGCCAGCACCCCCGCGGACAGTACCTACGAGCAGTACTTC
>TRBV27|TRBJ1-5|TRBD1|.
CASSTGVNQPQHF
TGTGCCAGTTCGACAGGGGTGAACCAGCCCCAGCATTTT
>TRBV7-9|TRBJ1-3|.|.
CASSQDNSGNTIYF
TGTGCCAGCAGCCAGGACAACTCTGGAAACACCATATATTTT
>TRBV7-9|TRBJ2-1|TRBD2|.
CASSSSGRAGNEQFF
TGTGCCAGCAGCTCTAGCGGGAGGGCCGGAAATGAGCAGTTCTTC
>TRBV7-9|TRBJ1-1|TRBD1|.
CASSSNRGTEAFF
TGTGCCAGCAGCTCAAACAGGGGAACTGAAGCTTTCTTT
>TRBV6-5|TRBJ2-7|.|.
CASSLTGQKFHEQYF
TGTGCCAGCAGTCTTACTGGACAGAAGTTCCACGAGCAGTACTTC
>TRBV18|TRBJ2-1|.|.
CASSPPVGVPYNEQFF
TGTGCCAGCTCACCACCAGTCGGGGTGCCCTACAATGAGCAGTTCTTC
>TRBV2|TRBJ1-5|.|.
CASSERQINQPQHF
TGTGCCAGCAGTGAGCGGCAGATCAATCAGCCCCAGCATTTT
>TRBV5-1|TRBJ1-1|.|.
CASSLSRGATEAFF
TGCGCCAGCAGCTTGAGTCGGGGTGCCACTGAAGCTTTCTTT
>TRBV7-3|TRBJ2-1|.|once
CASSLSLRWGELSEQFF
TGTGCCAGCAGCTTAAGTCTGCGGTGGGGGGAACTGAGTGAGCAGTTCTTC
>TRBV5-1|TRBJ1-1|TRBD1|.
CASSFGTGGNTEAFF
TGCGCCAGCAGCTTCGGGACAGGGGGGAATACTGAAGCTTTCTTT
>TRBV19|TRBJ2-5|TRBD2|.
CASRRVAGGQETQYF
TGTGCCAGTAGAAGGGTAGCGGGAGGGCAAGAGACCCAGTACTTC
>TRBV6-1|TRBJ2-1|TRBD1|.
CASSAGQHNEQFF
TGTGCCAGCAGTGCGGGACAGCACAATGAGCAGTTCTTC
>TRBV18|TRBJ1-5|.|.
CASSTGNSNQPQHF
TGTGCCAGCTCAACAGGGAATAGCAATCAGCCCCAGCATTTT
>TRBV5-1|TRBJ1-2|.|.
CASSWTAGEFYGYTF
TGCGCCAGCAGCTGGACCGCAGGGGAGTTCTATGGCTACACCTTC
>TRBV28|TRBJ2-1|TRBD2|few
CASRSLADKFF
TGTGCCAGCAGGAGTCTAGCGGATAAGTTCTTC
>TRBV5-6|TRBJ2-7|.|.
CASSPGGGAYEQYF
TGTGCCAGCAGCCCCGGTGGAGGCGCCTACGAGCAGTACTTC
>TRBV29-1|TRBJ2-3|TRBD1|.
CSVDRQGYGTDTQYF
TGCAGCGTTGACCGACAGGGTTATGGCACAGATACGCAGTATTTT
>TRBV25-1|TRBJ1-5|.|.
CASSEWGGNQPQHF
TGTGCCAGCAGTGAATGGGGGGGCAATCAGCCCCAGCATTTT
>TRBV19|TRBJ1-5|TRBD1|.
CASKGTGDSNQPQHF
TGTGCCAGTAAGGGGACAGGGGATAGCAATCAGCCCCAGCATTTT
>TRBV28|TRBJ2-5|.|.
CASRAGLSETQYF
TGTGCCAGCCGGGCAGGGTTATCGGAGACCCAGTACTTC